This TCR beta chain was sequenced for a study of cytomegalovirus exposure and HLA in healthy donors. PCR primers comprised 60 Vbeta and 13 Jbeta primers. TCRdb's copy holds only in-frame clones and misses some; the assay was immunoSEQ multiplex PCR. This sample has tens of thousands of clones; around 81% occur once, and the top ten carry around 1.5%. The CDR3 loop spans 18 amino acids. CDR1 is SGHTA and CDR2 is FQGNSA in the germline V gene. V lost 3 bases and J lost 0, with 15 bases in between. The TCR sequence derives from a man aged 35 to 55 in good health and CMV-seronegative. Specimen: PBMCs. This sequence joins TRBV7-2 and TRBJ1-6, with no clear D. This chain's CDR3 is CASSFLAARSSYNSPLHF. CDR3 nucleotides: TGTGCCAGCAGCTTCCTCGCGGCACGAAGCTCCTATAATTCACCCCTCCACTTT.